This is a list of T cell receptor beta chains from one sample in a study of T cells in Graves' hyperthyroidism and ophthalmopathy. TCRdb passed the multiplex PCR reads through MiXCR, listing each CDR3 protein once. Of fewer than 550,000 distinct CDR3 sequences in the sample, 24% were seen once. The material sequenced was blood. The source of these receptors is a woman aged 30 to 39 with Graves' ophthalmopathy. CDR3s include the opening cysteine and the closing phenylalanine or tryptophan. D genes are given only for firm matches. Clone size, where shown, is once, few, many, or a class for clones that have expanded.

length	V	D	size	J	CDR3	DNA
14	TRBV6-5	NA	many	TRBJ2-7	CASSSFTVSYEQYF	TGTGCCAGCAGTTCATTCACTGTCTCCTACGAGCAGTACTTC
18	TRBV6-4	TRBD1	few	TRBJ2-2	CASSDSPSQGAHTGELFF	TGTGCCAGCAGTGACTCACCAAGTCAGGGGGCGCATACCGGGGAGCTGTTTTTT
14	TRBV18	NA	NA	TRBJ2-5	CASSPPLFQETQYF	TGTGCCAGCTCACCACCCCTTTTCCAAGAGACCCAGTACTTC
15	TRBV28	NA	few	TRBJ2-5	CATQGSGGDRETQYF	TGTGCCACACAGGGGTCGGGGGGGGACAGGGAGACCCAGTACTTC
15	TRBV6-1	TRBD1	many	TRBJ2-5	CASSRTGVLGETQYF	TGTGCCAGCAGTCGAACAGGGGTTTTGGGAGAGACCCAGTACTTC
15	TRBV6-5	NA	many	TRBJ1-1	CASSYDHAMNTEAFF	TGTGCCAGCAGTTACGATCATGCTATGAACACTGAAGCTTTCTTT
13	TRBV19	NA	few	TRBJ1-6	CASKRSSNSPLHF	TGTGCCAGTAAAAGAAGCTCGAATTCACCCCTCCACTTT
15	TRBV28	TRBD1	few	TRBJ1-1	CASSNPGRKPQGEFF	TGTGCCAGCAGTAACCCCGGGCGAAAACCCCAGGGGGAGTTCTTT
13	TRBV20-1	TRBD1	NA	TRBJ1-2	CSARDGTVYGYTF	TGCAGTGCTAGAGATGGGACAGTCTATGGCTACACCTTC
13	TRBV30	TRBD1	many	TRBJ1-1	CASSATGDTEAFF	TGTGCCTCCTCCGCTACAGGGGACACTGAAGCTTTCTTT
17	TRBV28	TRBD1	many	TRBJ1-3	CASSYPLTGSSGNTIYF	TGTGCCAGCAGTTACCCGCTGACAGGGTCAAGTGGAAACACCATATATTTT
16	TRBV12-3/TRBV12-4	TRBD1	few	TRBJ1-5	CASSTTGTVSNQPQHF	TGTGCCAGCAGTACAACCGGGACAGTAAGCAATCAGCCCCAGCATTTT
13	TRBV2	NA	many	TRBJ2-5	CASSELRGETQYF	TGTGCCAGCAGTGAATTAAGGGGAGAGACCCAGTACTTC
13	TRBV11-1	NA	many	TRBJ2-5	CASSSKDRETQYF	TGTGCCAGCAGCTCCAAAGATCGGGAGACCCAGTACTTC
14	TRBV10-3	TRBD1	many	TRBJ1-1	CAIRTDRANTEAFF	TGTGCCATCAGGACCGACAGGGCGAACACTGAAGCTTTCTTT
12	TRBV20-1	NA	NA	TRBJ1-2	CSAEGQSYGYTF	TGCAGTGCGGAAGGACAGAGCTATGGCTACACCTTC
15	TRBV7-2	NA	NA	TRBJ1-1	CASSLYGTEGTEAFF	TGTGCCAGCAGCCTCTACGGGACGGAGGGGACTGAAGCTTTCTTT
15	TRBV12-3/TRBV12-4	TRBD1	NA	TRBJ1-2	CASRTPGQGGYGYTF	TGTGCCAGCAGAACGCCCGGACAGGGAGGCTATGGCTACACCTTC
14	TRBV19	NA	NA	TRBJ2-7	CASSMGTVSYEQYF	TGTGCCAGTAGTATGGGGACGGTATCCTACGAGCAGTACTTC
16	TRBV11-2	NA	NA	TRBJ2-3	CASSLRSATITDTHYF	TGTGCCAGCAGCTTAAGGAGCGCCACTATCACAGATACGCATTATTTT
16	TRBV20-1	NA	many	TRBJ2-5	CSARSGGGRIEETQYF	TGCAGTGCTAGAAGTGGTGGGGGGAGGATCGAAGAGACCCAGTACTTC
13	TRBV6-2/TRBV6-3	TRBD2	few	TRBJ2-7	CASLRLAVYEQYF	TGTGCCAGCTTAAGACTAGCGGTCTACGAGCAGTACTTC
15	TRBV28	NA	NA	TRBJ1-3	CASSFDRNLGNTIYF	TGTGCCAGCAGTTTTGACAGGAATCTTGGAAACACCATATATTTT
15	TRBV3-1	NA	NA	TRBJ1-1	CASSQGTVLNTEAFF	TGTGCCAGCAGCCAAGGGACAGTCTTGAACACTGAAGCTTTCTTT
13	TRBV12-3/TRBV12-4	TRBD1	NA	TRBJ1-1	CASSLGGGRGAFF	TGTGCCAGCAGTTTAGGAGGGGGCCGGGGGGCTTTCTTT
14	TRBV28	TRBD1	many	TRBJ1-1	CASSFDRGGTEAFF	TGTGCCAGCAGTTTTGACAGGGGAGGCACTGAAGCTTTCTTT
12	TRBV2	NA	many	TRBJ2-2	CASNEGYGELFF	TGTGCCAGCAACGAGGGGTACGGGGAGCTGTTTTTT
14	TRBV28	NA	few	TRBJ1-6	CASRKGGQGSPLHF	TGTGCCAGCAGGAAAGGGGGTCAAGGGTCACCCCTCCACTTT
16	TRBV11-1	NA	many	TRBJ2-2	CASSLYRDKNTGELFF	TGTGCCAGCAGCTTATACCGGGACAAGAACACCGGGGAGCTGTTTTTT
16	TRBV30	NA	many	TRBJ1-1	CAWSAPTFDRNTEAFF	TGTGCCTGGAGTGCCCCGACCTTTGACAGAAACACTGAAGCTTTCTTT
14	TRBV7-2	TRBD1	many	TRBJ2-5	CASSLWTGMETQYF	TGTGCCAGCAGCCTCTGGACAGGGATGGAGACCCAGTACTTC
11	TRBV6-1	NA	many	TRBJ1-3	CAGGVGNTIYF	TGTGCCGGAGGAGTTGGAAACACCATATATTTT
16	TRBV20-1	TRBD1	NA	TRBJ1-1	CSITELVGQDNTEAFF	TGCAGCATCACGGAGTTGGTGGGACAGGATAACACTGAAGCTTTCTTT
12	TRBV5-1	NA	NA	TRBJ1-2	CASSWAGVGYTF	TGCGCCAGCAGCTGGGCAGGGGTTGGCTACACCTTC
13	TRBV6-1	TRBD1	NA	TRBJ1-1	CASSETGAAEAFF	TGTGCCAGCAGTGAAACAGGGGCCGCCGAAGCTTTCTTT
12	TRBV20-1	NA	NA	TRBJ2-5	CSARVERETQYF	TGCAGTGCTAGAGTGGAGCGAGAGACCCAGTACTTC